Shown below are 30 T cell receptor beta chains from a single sample sequenced in a study of shared clonotypes between healthy human individuals. Assay used: immunoSEQ multiplex PCR; TCRdb lists only in-frame clones, some missing. The repertoire holds about 2.4 million clones, with over 85% as singletons. The sample was naive CD4+ T cells from PBMCs. This sample's subset: CD45RA+ positively selected. These receptors came from a man aged 18 to 29 in good health. Some clones in this sample may be carry-over from other donors' samples.

CDR3 DNA: TGCAGCGCTCTCGGGACTCGAGAGTACAATGAGCAGTTCTTC. This translates into CSALGTREYNEQFF. V is TRBV29-1 and J is TRBJ2-1; D is perhaps TRBD2 (6 bases). Trimming shortened V by 7 bases and J by 4 bases, and 17 bases separated the two germline ends. CDR3 length equals 14 residues. Germline-derived CDR1 and CDR2 are SQVTM and ANQGSEA.

The chain has TRBV5-4 and TRBJ1-2; D unclear. The V end lost 5 bases, the J end lost 3 bases, and 11 bases lay between the germline ends. Germline lookup yields CDR1 SGHNT and CDR2 YYREEE (reference sequence). The CDR3 runs to 13 residues. Here the CDR3 reads CASSLKEDYGYTF. As DNA, the CDR3 is TGTGCCAGCAGTCTCAAGGAGGACTATGGCTACACCTTC.

In the case of this clone: Other DNA variants within this sample encode the same CDR3. The genes are TRBV14 and TRBJ1-1; D is unresolved. CDR1 is SGHDN, CDR2 FVKESK, per germline. Trimming removed 2 bases from V and 0 bases from J, with 4 bases in between. The CDR3 has 13 residues. The CDR3 DNA reads TGTGCCAGCAGCCAATATTTGAACACTGAAGCTTTCTTT. Amino acid sequence: CASSQYLNTEAFF.

This sequence joins TRBV9 and TRBJ2-3; D perhaps matches TRBD2 (5 bases). V lost 4 bases and J lost 2, with 17 bases in between. Germline V lookup: CDR1 SGDLS, CDR2 YYNGEE. The length of the CDR3 is 16 residues. The CDR3: CASSSSIKGLTDTQYF. The CDR3 DNA is TGTGCCAGCAGCTCTTCTATCAAAGGACTCACAGATACGCAGTATTTT.

The chain couples TRBV2 to TRBJ1-2; D perhaps matches TRBD1 (5 bases). Trimming pared 3 bases from V and 4 bases from J, leaving 15 bases between. The CDR3 runs 15 residues. CDR1 and CDR2 from the germline V gene are SNHLY and FYNNEI. CDR3 DNA sequence: TGTGCCAGCAGTGAGGGGTTAAGGGGTGGCTATGGCTACACCTTC. It specifies CASSEGLRGGYGYTF.

The chain employs TRBV5-4 and TRBJ1-1; D gene ambiguous. Trimming left V 5 bases short and J 1 base short, with 12 bases between. Germline loops: CDR1 SGHNT, CDR2 YYREEE (reference sequence). The CDR3 spans 14 residues. The DNA of the CDR3 is TGTGCCAGCAGTTCTGGGCTGGGGAACACTGAAGCTTTCTTT. This encodes CASSSGLGNTEAFF.

The rearrangement joins TRBV28 to TRBJ1-5; TRBD1 matches 7 bases. V shed 0 bases, J shed 7 bases, and the junction held 6 bases outside the gene matches. The CDR3 runs 15 residues. CDR1 is MDHEN and CDR2 is SYDVKM in the germline V gene. The CDR3 is CASSLWSGGRQPQHF. The DNA for the CDR3 is TGTGCCAGCAGTTTATGGTCAGGGGGGCGGCAGCCCCAGCATTTT.

The J gene is TRBJ1-4, the V gene TRBV6-5; D perhaps matches TRBD1 (6 bases). Trimming left V 6 bases short and J 7 bases short, with 15 bases between. Per the germline V gene, CDR1 is MNHEY and CDR2 is SVGAGI. This CDR3 comprises 14 residues. Here the CDR3 reads CASRGAGVGEKLFF. CDR3 in DNA: TGTGCCAGCAGGGGGGCGGGGGTAGGTGAAAAACTGTTTTTT.

This clone appeared a single time. This sequence joins TRBV11-1 and TRBJ2-1; 8 bases align to TRBD2. The CDR3 covers 14 residues. The V gene's germline CDR1 is SGHAT and CDR2 FQDESV (reference sequence). The ends lost 6 bases at V and 7 bases at J; junction bases unmatched: 8. As DNA, the CDR3 is TGTGCCAGCAGACAGCCGGGACTAGGGAATGAGCAGTTCTTC. Amino acids: CASRQPGLGNEQFF.

This clone appeared once. This rearrangement joins TRBV28 to TRBJ2-5; D possibly corresponds to TRBD1 (6 bases). The V gene lost 7 bases and the J gene lost 3 bases, with 12 bases spanning the gap. Looked up from germline, CDR1 is MDHEN and CDR2 is SYDVKM. This CDR3 contains 13 residues. CDR3 nucleotides: TGTGCCAGCACCCTAGGGGGAAAAGAGACCCAGTACTTC. Protein product: CASTLGGKETQYF. The variable domain in full, with the rest retrieved from reference TRBV28 and TRBJ2-5, is DVKVTQSSRYLVKRTGEKVFLECVQDMDHENMFWYRQDPGLGLRLIYFSYDVKMKEKGDIPEGYSVSREKKERFSLILESASTNQTSMYLCASTLGGKETQYFGPGTRLLVL.

The chain carries TRBV5-4 and TRBJ1-2, with TRBD1 identical over 10 bases. CDR1 and CDR2 (germline): SGHNT, YYREEE (reference sequence). Trimming at V came to 5 bases and at J to 5 bases, leaving 9 bases not matched to a gene. The CDR3 contains 15 residues. The CDR3 region has the DNA TGTGCCAGCAGTAACGGGACAGGGGTTATTTATGGCTACACCTTC. Its protein product is CASSNGTGVIYGYTF.

This clone has only a few counts. This rearrangement joins TRBV9 to TRBJ1-4; TRBD1 matches at 8 bases. Germline V gives CDR1 SGDLS, CDR2 YYNGEE. This CDR3 is 15 amino acids long. Germline trimming cut 3 bases from V and 2 bases from J; bases unmatched to any gene: 3. The CDR3 DNA follows: TGTGCCAGCAGCGGACAGGGGAGCACTAATGAAAAACTGTTTTTT. It codes for CASSGQGSTNEKLFF. Looking up the rest from reference TRBV9 and TRBJ1-4 gives the full variable domain: DSGVTQTPKHLITATGQRVTLRCSPRSGDLSVYWYQQSLDQGLQFLIQYYNGEERAKGNILERFSAQQFPDLHSELNLSSLELGDSALYFCASSGQGSTNEKLFFGSGTQLSVL.

The rearrangement uses TRBV29-1 and TRBJ2-3; possible D gene TRBD2, 5 bases. This CDR3 comprises 14 residues. With 3 bases removed from V and 4 bases from J, the gap between germline ends came to 14 bases. Germline CDR1 is SQVTM and CDR2 is ANQGSEA. The CDR3 DNA is TGCAGCGTTGAGGACTTGCGGCGCGCAGATACGCAGTATTTT. This encodes CSVEDLRRADTQYF.

The rearrangement uses TRBV9 and TRBJ2-1; TRBD2 matches at 8 bases. Losses at the gene ends were 5 bases for V and 2 bases for J; bases not matched to a gene: 6. The CDR3 consists of 15 residues. From germline, CDR1 is SGDLS and CDR2 YYNGEE. CDR3 residues: CASSESGGTYNEQFF. CDR3 nucleotides: TGTGCCAGCAGTGAAAGCGGGGGTACCTACAATGAGCAGTTCTTC.

On this clone itself: The sample has other DNA sequences that encode this CDR3 too. The V and J genes are TRBV19 and TRBJ1-5, with D hard to call. CDR1 and CDR2 from the germline V gene are LNHDA and SQIVND (reference sequence). CDR3 length: 13 residues. The V and J ends lost 6 bases and 0 bases respectively, with 6 bases between them. The CDR3 sequence: CASRRNSNQPQHF. In DNA, the CDR3 is TGTGCCAGTAGGAGAAATAGCAATCAGCCCCAGCATTTT.

The chain uses TRBV11-1 and TRBJ2-3; no definite D call. Trimming removed 3 bases from V and 5 bases from J, with 9 bases in between. This CDR3 has 13 amino acids. The germline gives CDR1 SGHAT, CDR2 FQDESV (reference sequence). CDR3 loop: CASSFMVRDTQYF. The CDR3 DNA follows: TGTGCCAGCAGCTTTATGGTGAGAGATACGCAGTATTTT.

The chain carries TRBV5-6 and TRBJ2-1, with D perhaps matching TRBD2 (5 bases). Germline loops: CDR1 SGHDT, CDR2 YYEEEE. Deletions cut 4 bases from V and 5 bases from J, with 19 bases between. The CDR3 runs 16 residues. The CDR3, as DNA: TGTGCCAGCAGCCTTTTTTCGGCTAGCCCAGACAATGAGCAGTTCTTC. It encodes CASSLFSASPDNEQFF.

The chain has TRBV29-1 and TRBJ2-1; D is unclear. The germline V gene encodes CDR1 SQVTM and CDR2 ANQGSEA. The V end was cut by 2 bases, the J end by 9 bases, with 8 bases between. This CDR3 region has 11 residues. The CDR3 coding sequence is TGCAGCGTTGAATGGCTGGGTGAGCAGTTCTTC. Amino acids: CSVEWLGEQFF.

The chain has TRBV7-8 and TRBJ1-5; TRBD1 might be the D (5 bases). This CDR3 comprises 16 residues. CDR1 is SGHVS, CDR2 FQNEAQ, per germline. Trimming took 7 bases from V and 0 from J, leaving 16 bases between them. The DNA for the CDR3 is TGTGCCAGCAAGCTGAGTTCAGGGTATAGCAATCAGCCCCAGCATTTT. This sequence encodes CASKLSSGYSNQPQHF.

V gene TRBV28 combines with J gene TRBJ2-1; maybe TRBD2 (5 bases). Deletions cut 4 bases from V and 3 bases from J, with 16 bases between. CDR1 is MDHEN and CDR2 is SYDVKM in the germline V gene. This CDR3 region has 16 residues. CDR3 DNA sequence: TGTGCCAGCAGTTATCTCCGGGGATTCCTCTACAATGAGCAGTTCTTC. Translating gives CASSYLRGFLYNEQFF.

The chain carries TRBV7-8 and TRBJ2-7, with TRBD2 identical over 11 bases. The V gene end was trimmed by 5 bases and the J gene end by 2 bases; junction bases not matched to a gene: 8. The CDR3 spans 16 residues. CDR1 is SGHVS and CDR2 is FQNEAQ in the germline V gene. The CDR3 DNA reads as TGTGCCAGCAGCCCACCCGGGACTAGCGGAACCTACGAGCAGTACTTC. Amino acid sequence: CASSPPGTSGTYEQYF.

V gene TRBV5-1 combines with J gene TRBJ2-5; 9 bases are a match to TRBD2. The germline CDR1 and CDR2 sequences are SGHRS and YFSETQ. V shed 1 base, J shed 5 bases, and the junction held 12 bases outside the gene matches. This CDR3 has 17 amino acids. Here the CDR3 reads CASSLMGSGRRGETQYF. The CDR3 DNA reads as TGCGCCAGCAGCTTGATGGGTAGCGGGAGACGGGGGGAGACCCAGTACTTC. Variable domain in full (rest from reference TRBV5-1 and TRBJ2-5): KAGVTQTPRYLIKTRGQQVTLSCSPISGHRSVSWYQQTPGQGLQFLFEYFSETQRNKGNFPGRFSGRQFSNSRSEMNVSTLELGDSALYLCASSLMGSGRRGETQYFGPGTRLLVL.

This chain joins TRBV5-8 and TRBJ2-5; 7 bases are a match to TRBD2. The junction had 12 bases not matched to a gene; V was cut back by 4 bases and J by 0 bases. This CDR3 region has 17 residues. Germline V lookup: CDR1 SGHTS, CDR2 YDEGEE. The CDR3 spells CASSRGVRGEDQETQYF. CDR3 sequence (DNA): TGTGCCAGCAGCCGGGGGGTCAGAGGAGAAGACCAAGAGACCCAGTACTTC.

This clone has only one observation. The same CDR3 also results from other DNA sequences found in this sample. The chain is built from TRBV5-1 and TRBJ2-1; 11 bases map to TRBD1. The CDR3 contains 15 residues. The junction had 4 bases not matched to a gene; V was cut back by 4 bases and J by 4 bases. Germline-derived CDR1 and CDR2 are SGHRS and YFSETQ. The DNA for the CDR3 is TGCGCCAGCAGCCAAGGACAGGGGGCTTACAATGAGCAGTTCTTC. Translated, it gives CASSQGQGAYNEQFF.

The chain carries TRBV18 and TRBJ2-3; D may be TRBD2 (5 bases). Germline CDR1 is KGHSH and CDR2 is LQKENI. Trimming took off 2 bases at V and 4 bases at J, with 19 bases between the two ends. CDR3 length: 17 residues. The CDR3 reads CASSPTAVGTAPDTQYF. In DNA form, the CDR3 reads TGTGCCAGCTCACCAACAGCGGTGGGAACGGCCCCAGATACGCAGTATTTT.

This chain links TRBV6-6 with TRBJ2-2; TRBD1 matches 7 bases. This CDR3 spans 16 amino acids. Trimming at V came to 6 bases and at J to 3 bases, leaving 10 bases not matched to a gene. CDR1 is MNHNY and CDR2 is SVGAGI in the germline V gene (reference sequence). CDR3 amino acids: CASSRITGVDTGELFF. The CDR3 DNA reads TGTGCCAGCAGCCGAATCACAGGGGTGGACACCGGGGAGCTGTTTTTT.

The rearrangement uses TRBV28 and TRBJ2-3; 9 nucleotides align to TRBD1. This CDR3 has 18 amino acids. Germline CDR1 MDHEN, CDR2 SYDVKM. The ends lost 6 bases at V and 1 base at J; junction bases unmatched: 14. As DNA, the CDR3 is TGTGCCAGCAGCTACATGACCGGGACAGGGTTGGGCACAGATACGCAGTATTTT. This sequence encodes CASSYMTGTGLGTDTQYF.

The V gene is TRBV28, the J gene TRBJ2-7; D might be TRBD1 or TRBD2, each matching 5 bases. Trimming stripped 2 bases from V and 7 bases from J, with 18 bases between. Germline V gene data show CDR1 as MDHEN and CDR2 as SYDVKM. The CDR3 covers 15 residues. The CDR3 sequence: CASSLVGASRQEQYF. The DNA of the CDR3 is TGTGCCAGCAGTTTAGTTGGGGCTAGCCGTCAAGAGCAGTACTTC.

The gene calls are TRBV6-4 and TRBJ2-2; no reliable D call. Trimming shortened V by 6 bases and J by 7 bases, and 12 bases separated the two germline ends. In germline, CDR1 is MRHNA, CDR2 SNTAGT. The CDR3 length is 13 residues. CDR3 sequence reads: CASRETAGGELFF. The CDR3 DNA follows: TGTGCCAGCAGAGAAACAGCTGGCGGGGAGCTGTTTTTT.

This clone is a singleton in its sample. The chain employs TRBV21-1 and TRBJ2-5. TRBV21-1 is noted as a pseudogene. The CDR3 runs to 16 residues. The CDR3 region is CASSKSTPHVGETQYF. The CDR3 DNA reads TGTGCCAGCAGCAAGTCGACCCCCCACGTGGGAGAGACCCAGTACTTC.